The present T cell receptor (beta chain) was sequenced within a study of T cell repertoires in cytomegalovirus infection. Study conclusions and caveats: HLA-C-restricted CMV-specific TCR beta clonotypes prevailed in the ex vivo response. Adding up the frequency of public TCR beta families identified people who carried CMV plus the relevant HLA.

MiXCR, run by TCRdb on the reads, gives a single entry per CDR3 protein. The repertoire includes about 490,000 distinct CDR3 sequences, approximately 15% of them detected once, and about 24% sits in the top ten. CDR3 length equals 15 residues. Trimming removed 0 bases from V and 1 base from J; junction bases left unmatched: 3. In germline, CDR1 is SGDLS, CDR2 YYNGEE. Concerning this clonotype: Antigen specificity is unknown.

The TCR sequence derives from a human donor in good health (CMV status not recorded). Some clones in this sample may be carry-over from other donors' samples. Sequencing was done on a sample of CD8+ T cells from PBMCs. The chain is built from TRBV9 and TRBJ2-5, with 7 bases identical to TRBD2. CDR3 protein: CASSVAGGLQETQYF. DNA of the CDR3: TGTGCCAGCAGCGTAGCGGGGGGACTCCAAGAGACCCAGTACTTC.